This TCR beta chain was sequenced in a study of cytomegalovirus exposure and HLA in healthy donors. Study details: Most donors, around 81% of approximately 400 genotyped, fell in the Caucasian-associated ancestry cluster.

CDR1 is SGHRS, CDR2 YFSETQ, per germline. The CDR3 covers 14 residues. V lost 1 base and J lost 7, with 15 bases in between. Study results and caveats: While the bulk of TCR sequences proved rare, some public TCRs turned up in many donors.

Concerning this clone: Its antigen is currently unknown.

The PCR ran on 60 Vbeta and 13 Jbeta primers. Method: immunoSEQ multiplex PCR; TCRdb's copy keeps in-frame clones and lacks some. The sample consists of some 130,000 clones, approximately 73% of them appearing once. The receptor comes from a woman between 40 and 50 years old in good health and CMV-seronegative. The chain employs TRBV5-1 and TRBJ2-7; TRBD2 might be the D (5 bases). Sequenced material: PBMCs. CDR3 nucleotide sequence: TGCGCCAGCAGCTTGAATCCGGGGATGGATGAGCAGTACGTC. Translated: CASSLNPGMDEQYV.